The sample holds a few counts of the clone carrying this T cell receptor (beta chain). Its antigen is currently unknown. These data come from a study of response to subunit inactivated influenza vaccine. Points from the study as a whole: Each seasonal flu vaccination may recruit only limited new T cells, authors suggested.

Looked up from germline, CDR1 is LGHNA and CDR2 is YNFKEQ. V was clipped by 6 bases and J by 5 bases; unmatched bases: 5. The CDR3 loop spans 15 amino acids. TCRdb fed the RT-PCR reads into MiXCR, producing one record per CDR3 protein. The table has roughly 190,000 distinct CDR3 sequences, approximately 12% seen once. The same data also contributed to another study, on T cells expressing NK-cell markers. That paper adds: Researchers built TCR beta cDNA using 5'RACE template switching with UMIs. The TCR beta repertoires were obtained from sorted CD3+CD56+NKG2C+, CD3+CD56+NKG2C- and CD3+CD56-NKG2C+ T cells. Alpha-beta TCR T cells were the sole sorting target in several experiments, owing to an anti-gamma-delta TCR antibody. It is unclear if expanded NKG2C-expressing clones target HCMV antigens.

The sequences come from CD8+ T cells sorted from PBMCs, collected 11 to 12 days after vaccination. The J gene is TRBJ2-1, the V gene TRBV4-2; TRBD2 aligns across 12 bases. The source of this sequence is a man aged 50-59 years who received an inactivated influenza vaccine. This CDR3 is CASSRTSGMDNEQFF. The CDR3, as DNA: TGTGCCAGCAGTCGGACTAGCGGGATGGACAATGAGCAGTTCTTC.